This T cell receptor beta chain was captured by sequencing in a study of CD8+ T cells in alopecia areata. Treatment given: oral pan-JAK inhibitor, 5-10 mg twice daily. With respect to this clone: Its antigen is not identified.

Study-wide results and caveats: A single nonresponder leaves the baseline CD8+ expansion link to response uncertain.

Losses at the gene ends were 7 bases for V and 5 bases for J; bases not matched to a gene: 12. Germline loops: CDR1 SQVTM, CDR2 ANQGSEA. This CDR3 contains 14 residues. Investigators isolated RNA and reverse transcribed it into cDNA to act as the sequencing template. Profiling relied on immunoSEQ multiplex PCR, and the TCRdb table lists in-frame clones only, not all of them. The sample lists 150,000 to 200,000 clones; about two thirds were seen once. The sequence derives from a human donor with alopecia areata. The specimen was CD4+ T cells sorted from blood, collected at week 4, from a patient treated with tofacitinib. J is TRBJ2-3 and V is TRBV29-1; 7 bases map to TRBD2. CDR3 in amino acids: CSARGGGGGDTQYF. In DNA, the CDR3 is TGCAGCGCCCGAGGTGGCGGGGGTGGAGATACGCAGTATTTT.